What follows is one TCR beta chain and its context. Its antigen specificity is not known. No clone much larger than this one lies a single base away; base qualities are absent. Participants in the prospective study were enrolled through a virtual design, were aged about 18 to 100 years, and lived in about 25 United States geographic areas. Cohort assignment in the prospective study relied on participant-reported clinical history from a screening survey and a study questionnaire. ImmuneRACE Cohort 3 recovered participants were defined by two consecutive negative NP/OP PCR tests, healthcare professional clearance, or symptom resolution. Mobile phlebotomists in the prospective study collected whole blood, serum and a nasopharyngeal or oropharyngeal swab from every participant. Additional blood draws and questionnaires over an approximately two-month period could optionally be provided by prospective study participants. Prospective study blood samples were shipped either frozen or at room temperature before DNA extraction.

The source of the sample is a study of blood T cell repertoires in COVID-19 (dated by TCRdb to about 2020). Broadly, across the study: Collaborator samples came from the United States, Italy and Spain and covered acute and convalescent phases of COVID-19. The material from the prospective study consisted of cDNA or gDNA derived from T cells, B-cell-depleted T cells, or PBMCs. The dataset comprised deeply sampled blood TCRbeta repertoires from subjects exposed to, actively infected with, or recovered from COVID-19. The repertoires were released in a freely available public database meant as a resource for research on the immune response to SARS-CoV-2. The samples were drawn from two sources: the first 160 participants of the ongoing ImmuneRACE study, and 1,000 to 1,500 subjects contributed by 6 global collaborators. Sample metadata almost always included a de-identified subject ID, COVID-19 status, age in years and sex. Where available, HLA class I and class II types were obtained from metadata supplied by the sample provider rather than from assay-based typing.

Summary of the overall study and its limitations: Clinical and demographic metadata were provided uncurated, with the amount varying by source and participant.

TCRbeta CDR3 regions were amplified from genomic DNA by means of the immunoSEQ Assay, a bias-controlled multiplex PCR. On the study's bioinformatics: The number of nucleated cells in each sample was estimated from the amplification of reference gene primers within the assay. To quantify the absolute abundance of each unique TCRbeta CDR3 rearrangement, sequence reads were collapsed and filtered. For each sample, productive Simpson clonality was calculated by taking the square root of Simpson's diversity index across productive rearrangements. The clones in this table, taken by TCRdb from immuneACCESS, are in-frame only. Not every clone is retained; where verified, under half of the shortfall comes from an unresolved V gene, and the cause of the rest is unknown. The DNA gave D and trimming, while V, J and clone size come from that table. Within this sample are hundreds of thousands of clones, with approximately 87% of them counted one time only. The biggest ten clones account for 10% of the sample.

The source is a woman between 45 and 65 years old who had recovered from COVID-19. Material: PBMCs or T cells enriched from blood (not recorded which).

The nucleotides read TGTGCCAGCTCACCGGCGACAGGGCCAGCTTTCTTT. It is translated as CASSPATGPAFF. The chain was built from TRBV18 and TRBJ1-1, and 7 junction bases match TRBD1. CDR1 and CDR2 are drawn from the germline V gene: KGHSH, LQKENI. Germline trimming amounts to 3 bases on V and 10 bases on J, with 5 as the count of junction bases outside the gene matches. The CDR3 numbers 12 residues from cysteine through phenylalanine. Only the CDR3 region is kept as DNA, spanning 36 bases read in frame from base 1.